The 30 T cell receptor beta chains below were found in one sample sequenced in a study of cytotoxic CD8 clonotypes in ibrutinib-treated CLL. Clones were sequenced by immunoSEQ multiplex PCR, and TCRdb holds only the in-frame ones, with some missing. The repertoire includes some 98,000 clones, around four fifths of them detected once, and 25% to 35% sits in the top ten. The source was PBMCs, collected after 12 months of ibrutinib treatment. Every receptor here comes from a human donor with chronic lymphocytic leukemia.

V is TRBV6-1 and J is TRBJ1-5; D is possibly TRBD1 (5 bases). The CDR3 spans 14 residues. Trimming pared 2 bases from V and 11 bases from J, leaving 16 bases between. Germline values: CDR1 MNHNS, CDR2 SASEGT. CDR3 DNA: TGTGCCAGCAGTGAACTCAGGGTATCAAGGGCCCAGCATTTT. Encoded protein: CASSELRVSRAQHF.

V is TRBV12-5 and J is TRBJ2-5; 8 bases align to TRBD2. V was clipped by 1 base and J by 7 bases; unmatched bases: 8. CDR1 LGHNT and CDR2 FRNRAP come from the germline V gene. The CDR3 is made up of 15 amino acids. The CDR3 spells CASGLEAGAVVTQYF. The CDR3 DNA reads as TGTGCTAGTGGTTTGGAAGCGGGGGCGGTCGTGACCCAGTACTTC. Drawing the rest from reference TRBV12-5 and TRBJ2-5, the complete variable domain is DARVTQTPRHKVTEMGQEVTMRCQPILGHNTVFWYRQTMMQGLELLAYFRNRAPLDDSGMPKDRFSAEMPDATLATLKIQPSEPRDSAVYFCASGLEAGAVVTQYFGPGTRLLVL.

The J gene is TRBJ1-1, the V gene TRBV14, with D possibly TRBD1 on 6 matching bases. V was shortened by 1 base and J by 5 bases, with 14 bases between the two germline ends. This CDR3 contains 15 residues. Germline lookup yields CDR1 SGHDN and CDR2 FVKESK. The chain's CDR3 is CASSQVSGARTEAFF. CDR3 DNA: TGTGCCAGCAGCCAAGTCTCGGGGGCAAGGACTGAAGCTTTCTTT.

The chain couples TRBV28 to TRBJ1-5, with D unresolved. This CDR3 is 13 amino acids long. V gave up 2 bases and J gave up 5 bases, with 7 bases separating them. CDR1 is MDHEN and CDR2 is SYDVKM in the germline V gene. CDR3 loop: CASSLGRDQPQHF. The CDR3 region has the DNA TGTGCCAGCAGTTTAGGACGGGATCAGCCCCAGCATTTT.

This clone has only one observation. The rearrangement uses TRBV6-6 and TRBJ2-2; 10 bases map to TRBD2. The CDR3 loop spans 16 amino acids. Unmatched junction bases numbered 8, after V lost 5 bases and J lost 5 bases. Germline V gene sequence: CDR1 MNHNY, CDR2 SVGAGI (reference sequence). The CDR3 DNA is TGTGCCAGCAGTACAGGACTAGCGGTTAGAACCGGGGAGCTGTTTTTT. Translating it yields CASSTGLAVRTGELFF.

The chain couples TRBV7-2 to TRBJ2-7; TRBD1 matches at 8 bases. CDR1 and CDR2 from the germline V gene are SGHTA and FQGNSA. V was clipped by 1 base and J by 6 bases; unmatched bases: 8. The CDR3 is 15 residues long. The CDR3 sequence: CASSLGVSGGLEQYF. In DNA, the CDR3 is TGTGCCAGCAGCTTAGGGGTGTCAGGGGGCCTCGAGCAGTACTTC. The whole variable domain, remainder taken from reference TRBV7-2 and TRBJ2-7, is GAGVSQSPSNKVTEKGKDVELRCDPISGHTALYWYRQSLGQGLEFLIYFQGNSAPDKSGLPSDRFSAERTGGSVSTLTIQRTQQEDSAVYLCASSLGVSGGLEQYFGPGTRLTVT.

The chain uses TRBV6-6 and TRBJ2-1, with 7 bases aligning to TRBD2. Germline V gives CDR1 MNHNY, CDR2 SVGAGI (reference sequence). CDR3 length equals 11 residues. The junction had 3 bases not matched to a gene; V was cut back by 0 bases and J by 16 bases. The DNA of the CDR3 is TGTGCCAGCAGTTACTCGGGGACTATTTTCTTC. Residues: CASSYSGTIFF.

The chain links TRBV25-1 to TRBJ1-6, with 8 positions matching TRBD1. This CDR3 is 16 amino acids long. Germline V gene data show CDR1 as MGHDK and CDR2 as SYGVNS. With 5 bases clipped from V and 5 bases from J, the junction kept 8 bases outside the gene matches. CDR3 nucleotides: TGTGCCAGCAGTCAGTCAGGGGGCGCCAATAATTCACCCCTCCACTTT. Its protein product is CASSQSGGANNSPLHF.

This clone was counted a single time. The chain uses TRBV5-1 and TRBJ2-3; 9 bases agree with TRBD2. This CDR3 comprises 14 residues. V lost 4 bases and J lost 7; bases outside the gene matches: 7. The germline CDR1 and CDR2 sequences are SGHRS and YFSETQ. CDR3 DNA sequence: TGCGCCAGCAGCCCCGGACTAGCGACCCATACGCAGTATTTT. Amino acids: CASSPGLATHTQYF.

This clone appeared a single time. The V gene is TRBV2, the J gene TRBJ2-5; TRBD1 aligns across 7 bases. After removal of 11 bases from V and 4 bases from J, the junction contained 7 bases not matched to a gene. CDR3 size: 12 residues. The V gene's germline CDR1 is SNHLY and CDR2 FYNNEI. CDR3 sequence (DNA): TGTGCCGGACGACAGGGATCAGAGACCCAGTACTTC. As protein: CAGRQGSETQYF.

V and J are TRBV28 and TRBJ2-1; 9 nucleotides line up with TRBD2. Per germline, CDR1 MDHEN and CDR2 SYDVKM. The length of the CDR3 is 14 residues. The ends lost 8 bases at V and 1 base at J; junction bases unmatched: 3. CDR3 nucleotide sequence: TGTGCCAGCTGGGCGGGGGGGTCCTACAATGAGCAGTTCTTC. It specifies CASWAGGSYNEQFF.

The J gene is TRBJ2-1, the V gene TRBV15; possibly TRBD2 for D (6 bases). This CDR3 spans 12 amino acids. V lost 4 bases to trimming and J lost 8 bases, with 9 bases between them. Germline CDR1 LNHNV, CDR2 YYDKDF (reference sequence). The CDR3 bases are TGTGCCACCAGCAACCGGGACTATGAGCAGTTCTTC. Its protein product is CATSNRDYEQFF.

This chain connects TRBV4-2 to TRBJ1-2; perhaps TRBD1 as D (5 bases). The V gene's germline CDR1 is LGHNA and CDR2 YNFKEQ. The V and J ends lost 4 bases and 0 bases respectively, with 12 bases between them. The CDR3 spans 15 residues. CDR3 bases: TGTGCCAGCAGCCCAGCAGAGACAGCTAACTATGGCTACACCTTC. Translated: CASSPAETANYGYTF.

In this sample, this clone turned up a few times. The chain employs TRBV7-2 and TRBJ1-1, with TRBD1 matching over 9 bases. J was trimmed by 6 bases and V by 5 bases; bases with no gene match: 4. The V gene's germline CDR1 is SGHTA and CDR2 FQGNSA. The CDR3 runs 13 residues. Here the CDR3 DNA reads TGTGCCAGCAGCCAACAGGGGGCAGCTGAAGCTTTCTTT. It encodes CASSQQGAAEAFF. The whole variable domain, filled in from reference TRBV7-2 and TRBJ1-1, reads GAGVSQSPSNKVTEKGKDVELRCDPISGHTALYWYRQSLGQGLEFLIYFQGNSAPDKSGLPSDRFSAERTGGSVSTLTIQRTQQEDSAVYLCASSQQGAAEAFFGQGTRLTVV.

J is TRBJ2-7 and V is TRBV5-4; D is undetermined. The CDR3 covers 13 residues. Germline V gene data show CDR1 as SGHNT and CDR2 as YYREEE (reference sequence). V dropped 5 bases and J dropped 7 bases, with 16 bases sitting between them. The CDR3: CASSSYKGWEQYF. The CDR3 DNA follows: TGTGCCAGCAGTTCCTACAAGGGATGGGAGCAGTACTTC. The full variable domain, completed using reference TRBV5-4 and TRBJ2-7, is ETGVTQSPTHLIKTRGQQVTLRCSSQSGHNTVSWYQQALGQGPQFIFQYYREEENGRGNFPPRFSGLQFPNYSSELNVNALELDDSALYLCASSSYKGWEQYFGPGTRLTVT.

The gene calls are TRBV10-3 and TRBJ1-1, with a possible D match to TRBD1 (5 bases). Looked up from germline, CDR1 is ENHRY and CDR2 is SYGVKD. This CDR3 comprises 15 residues. V lost 0 bases and J lost 5, with 13 bases in between. CDR3 in DNA: TGTGCCATCAGTGAGTCCGGGGGGGTATATACTGAAGCTTTCTTT. Protein product: CAISESGGVYTEAFF.

This sequence joins TRBV7-8 and TRBJ2-7, with D perhaps TRBD1 (6 bases). CDR3 size: 14 residues. V lost 1 base, J lost 2 bases, and 9 bases lay in between. CDR1 and CDR2 from the germline V gene are SGHVS and FQNEAQ. CDR3 residues: CASSLGWDTYEQYF. CDR3 DNA: TGTGCCAGCAGCTTAGGCTGGGACACCTACGAGCAGTACTTC.

This clone came up many times. The chain is built from TRBV4-1 and TRBJ1-1, with 8 nucleotides matching TRBD1. V lost 2 bases, J lost 4 bases, and 3 bases stayed unmatched. CDR3 size: 14 residues. Germline-derived CDR1 and CDR2 are MGHRA and YSYEKL. The CDR3 sequence: CASSQLDRVTEAFF. Here the CDR3 DNA reads TGCGCCAGCAGCCAATTGGACAGGGTCACTGAAGCTTTCTTT.

The V call is TRBV29-1, the J call TRBJ1-5; TRBD1 matches at 8 bases. Germline CDR1 and CDR2: SQVTM and ANQGSEA. This CDR3 has 13 residues. J gave up 7 bases and V 6 bases, and 8 bases lay outside the gene matches. The CDR3 loop is CSVSHRGGQPQHF. CDR3 DNA: TGCAGCGTATCCCACAGGGGGGGACAGCCCCAGCATTTT.

The chain employs TRBV6-1 and TRBJ1-5, with D possibly TRBD1 on 6 matching bases. Germline CDR1 MNHNS, CDR2 SASEGT. V was pared by 2 bases and J by 4 bases, with 18 bases between. This CDR3 region has 17 residues. The CDR3 DNA reads as TGTGCCAGCAGTGAACTGCCAGGCGGGGGGCAGAATCAGCCCCAGCATTTT. It is translated as CASSELPGGGQNQPQHF.

The rearrangement joins TRBV25-1 to TRBJ2-1; 8 bases are a match to TRBD2. The ends lost 2 bases at V and 5 bases at J; junction bases unmatched: 5. CDR3 size: 15 residues. Germline CDR1 reads MGHDK; CDR2 reads SYGVNS. CDR3 amino acids: CASSEPGLENNEQFF. The DNA of the CDR3 is TGTGCCAGCAGTGAACCGGGACTAGAGAACAATGAGCAGTTCTTC. Full variable domain (outside the CDR3, taken from reference TRBV25-1 and TRBJ2-1): EADIYQTPRYLVIGTGKKITLECSQTMGHDKMYWYQQDPGMELHLIHYSYGVNSTEKGDLSSESTVSRIRTEHFPLTLESARPSHTSQYLCASSEPGLENNEQFFGPGTRLTVL.

This chain connects TRBV5-1 to TRBJ2-5; TRBD2 agrees at 9 bases. Germline CDR1 reads SGHRS; CDR2 reads YFSETQ. With V trimmed by 0 bases and J by 3 bases, 3 bases remained unmatched. The CDR3 sequence is 15 residues long. DNA for the CDR3: TGCGCCAGCAGCTTGGGGTCTAGCGGGGAAGAGACCCAGTACTTC. Protein product: CASSLGSSGEETQYF.

V is TRBV5-1 and J is TRBJ1-4, with D possibly matching TRBD1 (5 bases). Germline V gene data show CDR1 as SGHRS and CDR2 as YFSETQ. CDR3 length: 14 amino acids. V lost 4 bases and J lost 0, with 7 bases in between. The CDR3 sequence: CASSTGPTNEKLFF. CDR3 nucleotide sequence: TGCGCCAGCAGCACGGGGCCAACTAATGAAAAACTGTTTTTT.

The CDR3 sequence: CASDPLDTAGGEQFF. CDR3 nucleotides: TGTGCCAGCGATCCTTTGGACACCGCGGGGGGGGAGCAGTTCTTC. The chain carries TRBV6-1 and TRBJ2-1; 9 bases are shared with TRBD2. Germline CDR1 and CDR2: MNHNS and SASEGT. This CDR3 spans 15 amino acids. V shed 8 bases, J shed 10 bases, and the junction held 15 bases outside the gene matches.

The genes are TRBV7-3 and TRBJ2-3; 7 bases match TRBD2. V was pared by 5 bases and J by 2 bases, with 10 bases of the junction left unmatched. The germline V gene has CDR1 SGHTA and CDR2 FQGTGA. The CDR3 has 16 residues. In nucleotides, the CDR3 is TGTGCCAGCAGCCCGCAAGCGGGGAAGATCACAGATACGCAGTATTTT. It translates to CASSPQAGKITDTQYF.

The genes are TRBV4-1 and TRBJ1-1; TRBD1 agrees at 8 bases. Germline V gene data show CDR1 as MGHRA and CDR2 as YSYEKL. The trim removed 0 bases at V and 5 bases at J, leaving 5 bases unmatched. This CDR3 spans 15 amino acids. In DNA, the CDR3 is TGCGCCAGCAGCCAAGAGACAGGGGTGCAGACTGAAGCTTTCTTT. The encoded protein is CASSQETGVQTEAFF.

The chain is built from TRBV19 and TRBJ1-5; 7 nucleotides line up with TRBD1. Germline CDR1 and CDR2: LNHDA and SQIVND (reference sequence). With V trimmed by 10 bases and J by 4 bases, 10 bases remained unmatched. This CDR3 contains 14 residues. CDR3 loop: CATTSGQHNQPQHF. The CDR3 bases are TGTGCCACCACTTCGGGACAGCATAATCAGCCCCAGCATTTT.

The chain employs TRBV7-2 and TRBJ1-4; 9 bases align to TRBD1. The CDR3 loop spans 14 amino acids. Unmatched junction bases numbered 1, after V lost 3 bases and J lost 5 bases. The germline V gene has CDR1 SGHTA and CDR2 FQGNSA. CDR3 sequence: CASSLDRGNEKLFF. Here the CDR3 DNA reads TGTGCCAGCAGCTTGGACAGGGGAAATGAAAAACTGTTTTTT.

The CDR3 sequence is CASRISTGSRFASPLHF. CDR3 DNA sequence: TGTGCCAGCAGGATTTCGACAGGGTCGAGATTCGCTTCACCCCTCCACTTT. This sequence joins TRBV7-9 and TRBJ1-6; 7 nucleotides align to TRBD1. Losses at the gene ends were 6 bases for V and 9 bases for J; bases not matched to a gene: 17. CDR1 is SEHNR, CDR2 FQNEAQ, per germline (reference sequence). The CDR3 has 17 amino acids.

In its sample, this clone was seen a few times. The J gene is TRBJ2-7, the V gene TRBV27; 13 bases align to TRBD2. Germline-derived CDR1 and CDR2 are MNHEY and SMNVEV (reference sequence). The ends lost 4 bases at V and 4 bases at J; junction bases unmatched: 7. This CDR3 has 16 residues. The DNA for the CDR3 is TGTGCCAGCAGTTCCCAACTAGCGGGGGGGCGATACGAGCAGTACTTC. Translating it yields CASSSQLAGGRYEQYF.